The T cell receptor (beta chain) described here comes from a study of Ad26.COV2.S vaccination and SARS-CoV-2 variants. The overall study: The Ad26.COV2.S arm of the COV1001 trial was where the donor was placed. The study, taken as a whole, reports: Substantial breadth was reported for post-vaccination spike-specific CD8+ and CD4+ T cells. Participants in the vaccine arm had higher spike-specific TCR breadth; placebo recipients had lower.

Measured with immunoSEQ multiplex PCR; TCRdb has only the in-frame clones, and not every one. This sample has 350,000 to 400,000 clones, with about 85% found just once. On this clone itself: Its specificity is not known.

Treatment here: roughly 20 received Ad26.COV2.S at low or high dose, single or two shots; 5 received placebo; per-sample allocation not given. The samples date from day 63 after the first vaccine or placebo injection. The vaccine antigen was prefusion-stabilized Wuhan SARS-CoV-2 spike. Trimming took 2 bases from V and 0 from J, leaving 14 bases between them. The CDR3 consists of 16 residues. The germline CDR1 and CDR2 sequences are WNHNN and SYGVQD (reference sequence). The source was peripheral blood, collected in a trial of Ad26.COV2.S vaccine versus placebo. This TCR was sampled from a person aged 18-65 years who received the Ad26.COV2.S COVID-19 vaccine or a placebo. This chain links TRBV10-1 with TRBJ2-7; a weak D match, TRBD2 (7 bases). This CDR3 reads CASSEEAGANSYEQYF. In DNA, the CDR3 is TGCGCCAGCAGTGAGGAGGCGGGGGCCAACTCCTACGAGCAGTACTTC.